This T cell receptor beta chain was found in a study of blood T cell repertoires in COVID-19. Profiling relied on immunoSEQ multiplex PCR, and the TCRdb table lists in-frame clones only, not all of them. Here the sample spans a few hundred thousand clones, roughly 88% being singletons. This clone was recorded only once. Per the germline V gene, CDR1 is SNHLY and CDR2 is FYNNEI. The CDR3 covers 14 residues. V was cut by 6 bases and J by 12 bases, with 18 bases left in between. The sequenced material came from peripheral blood. This sequence joins TRBV2 and TRBJ1-6; D remains unclear. This receptor was taken from a woman aged 50 to 65 with acute or convalescent COVID-19. CDR3 residues: CASSGRMSGEPLHF. The CDR3 DNA is TGTGCCAGCAGCGGTAGAATGTCCGGTGAACCCCTCCACTTT.